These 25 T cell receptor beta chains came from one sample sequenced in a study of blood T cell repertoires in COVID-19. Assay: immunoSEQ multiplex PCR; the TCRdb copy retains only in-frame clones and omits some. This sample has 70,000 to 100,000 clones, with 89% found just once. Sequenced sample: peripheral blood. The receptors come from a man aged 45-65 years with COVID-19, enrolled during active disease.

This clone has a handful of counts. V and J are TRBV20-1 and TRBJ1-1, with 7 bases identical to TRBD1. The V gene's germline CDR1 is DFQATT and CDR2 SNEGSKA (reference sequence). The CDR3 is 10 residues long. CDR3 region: CRVGTDEAFF. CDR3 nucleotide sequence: TGCAGGGTTGGGACAGACGAAGCTTTCTTT.

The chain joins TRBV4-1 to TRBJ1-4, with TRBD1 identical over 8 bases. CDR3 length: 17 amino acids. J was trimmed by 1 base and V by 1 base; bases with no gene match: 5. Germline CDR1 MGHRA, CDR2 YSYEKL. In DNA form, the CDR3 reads TGCGCCAGCAGCCAAGCCGACAGGGGTTTAACTAATGAAAAACTGTTTTTT. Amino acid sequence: CASSQADRGLTNEKLFF.

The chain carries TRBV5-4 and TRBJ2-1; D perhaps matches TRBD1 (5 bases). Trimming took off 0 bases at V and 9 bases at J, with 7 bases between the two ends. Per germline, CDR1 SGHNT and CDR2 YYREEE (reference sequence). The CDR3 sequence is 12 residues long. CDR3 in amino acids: CASSLGGREQFF. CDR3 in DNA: TGTGCCAGCAGCTTGGGGGGCCGTGAGCAGTTCTTC.

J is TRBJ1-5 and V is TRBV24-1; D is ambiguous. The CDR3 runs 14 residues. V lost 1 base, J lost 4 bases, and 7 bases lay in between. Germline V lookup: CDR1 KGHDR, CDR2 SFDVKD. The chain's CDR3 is CATSDLSGNQPQHF. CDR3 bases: TGTGCCACCAGTGATTTATCAGGAAATCAGCCCCAGCATTTT.

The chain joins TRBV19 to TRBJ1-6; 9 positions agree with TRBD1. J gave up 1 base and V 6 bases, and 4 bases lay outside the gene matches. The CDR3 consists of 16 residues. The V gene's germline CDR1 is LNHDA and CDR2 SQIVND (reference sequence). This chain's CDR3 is CASREQGASYNSPLHF. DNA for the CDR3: TGTGCCAGTAGGGAACAGGGGGCGTCCTATAATTCACCCCTCCACTTT.

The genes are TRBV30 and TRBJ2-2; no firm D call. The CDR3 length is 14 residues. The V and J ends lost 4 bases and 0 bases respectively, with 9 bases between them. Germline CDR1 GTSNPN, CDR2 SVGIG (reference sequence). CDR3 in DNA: TGTGCCTGGACTCCTACAGCGAACACCGGGGAGCTGTTTTTT. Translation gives CAWTPTANTGELFF.

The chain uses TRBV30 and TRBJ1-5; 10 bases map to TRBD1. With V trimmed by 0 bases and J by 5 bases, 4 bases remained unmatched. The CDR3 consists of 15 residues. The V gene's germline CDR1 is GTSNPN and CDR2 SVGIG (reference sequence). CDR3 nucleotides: TGTGCCTGGAGTGTCCTCGGACAGGGGGATCAGCCCCAGCATTTT. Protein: CAWSVLGQGDQPQHF.

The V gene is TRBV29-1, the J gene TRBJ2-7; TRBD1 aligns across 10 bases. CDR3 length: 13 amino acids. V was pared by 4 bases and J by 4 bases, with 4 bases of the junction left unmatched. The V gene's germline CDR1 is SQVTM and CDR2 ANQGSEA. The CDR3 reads CSVADRGMYEQYF. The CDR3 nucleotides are TGCAGCGTTGCGGACAGGGGGATGTACGAGCAGTACTTC.

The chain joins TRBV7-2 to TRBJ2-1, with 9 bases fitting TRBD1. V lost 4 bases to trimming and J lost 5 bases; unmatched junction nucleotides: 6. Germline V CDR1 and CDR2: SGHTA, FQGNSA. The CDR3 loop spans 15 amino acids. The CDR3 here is CASSSGTGLNNEQFF. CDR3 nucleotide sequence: TGTGCCAGCAGCTCCGGGACAGGGCTTAACAATGAGCAGTTCTTC.

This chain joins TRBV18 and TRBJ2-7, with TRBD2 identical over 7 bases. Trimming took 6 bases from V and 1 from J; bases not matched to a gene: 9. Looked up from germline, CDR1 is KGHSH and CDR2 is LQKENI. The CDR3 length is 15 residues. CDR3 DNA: TGTGCCAGCTCGGCATCGGGGAGGGAATCCTACGAGCAGTACTTC. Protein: CASSASGRESYEQYF. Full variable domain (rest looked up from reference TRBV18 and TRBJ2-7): NAGVMQNPRHLVRRRGQEARLRCSPMKGHSHVYWYRQLPEEGLKFMVYLQKENIIDESGMPKERFSAEFPKEGPSILRIQQVVRGDSAAYFCASSASGRESYEQYFGPGTRLTVT.

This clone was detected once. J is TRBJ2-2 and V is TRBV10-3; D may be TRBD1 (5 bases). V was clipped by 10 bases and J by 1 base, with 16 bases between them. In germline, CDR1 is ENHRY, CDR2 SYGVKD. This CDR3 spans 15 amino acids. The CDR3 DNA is TGTGCCACGTCTCATCCCACAGGGAACACCGGGGAGCTGTTTTTT. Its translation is CATSHPTGNTGELFF.

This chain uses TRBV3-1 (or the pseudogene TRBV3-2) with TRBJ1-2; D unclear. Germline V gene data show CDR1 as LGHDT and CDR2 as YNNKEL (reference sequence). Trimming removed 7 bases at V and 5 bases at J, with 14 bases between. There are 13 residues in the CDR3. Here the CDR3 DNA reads TGTGCCAGCACTCCTGGGAGGGATTATGGCTACACCTTC. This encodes CASTPGRDYGYTF.

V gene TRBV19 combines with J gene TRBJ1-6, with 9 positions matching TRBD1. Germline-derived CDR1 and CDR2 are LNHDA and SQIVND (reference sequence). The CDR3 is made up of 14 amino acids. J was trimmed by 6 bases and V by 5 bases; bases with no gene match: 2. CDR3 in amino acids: CASSSTGGNSPLHF. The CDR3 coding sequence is TGTGCCAGTAGTTCGACAGGGGGTAATTCACCCCTCCACTTT.

CDR3 sequence: CASSYSTLVEFF. CDR3 nucleotide sequence: TGTGCCAGCAGTTACTCGACCCTAGTAGAGTTCTTC. The chain is built from TRBV6-6 and TRBJ2-1; D is uncertain. Looked up from germline, CDR1 is MNHNY and CDR2 is SVGAGI (reference sequence). The germline V and J ends were trimmed by 0 bases and 14 bases, with 11 bases remaining between them. The CDR3 totals 12 residues.

CDR3 in amino acids: CANLRDISYEQYF. The CDR3 coding sequence is TGCGCCAACCTCCGGGACATCTCCTACGAGCAGTACTTC. The gene calls are TRBV10-1 and TRBJ2-7, with TRBD1 as a possible D gene (6 bases). The CDR3 consists of 13 residues. V shed 10 bases and J shed 0 bases, with 13 bases lying between them. From germline, CDR1 is WNHNN and CDR2 SYGVQD (reference sequence).

CDR3: CASSLSRGRGEKLFF. In DNA form, the CDR3 reads TGTGCCAGCAGTTTATCGCGGGGACGCGGTGAAAAACTGTTTTTT. V is TRBV28 and J is TRBJ1-4, with D perhaps matching TRBD1 (5 bases). The CDR3 has 15 amino acids. Germline V CDR1 and CDR2: MDHEN, SYDVKM. V was shortened by 1 base and J by 7 bases, with 13 bases between the two germline ends.

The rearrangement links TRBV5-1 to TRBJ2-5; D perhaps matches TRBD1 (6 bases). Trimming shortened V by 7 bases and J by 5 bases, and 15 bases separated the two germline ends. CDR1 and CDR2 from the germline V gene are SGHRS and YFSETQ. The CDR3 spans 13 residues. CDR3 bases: TGCGCCAGCTCTCAGGGGTCTGGGGAGACCCAGTACTTC. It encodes CASSQGSGETQYF.

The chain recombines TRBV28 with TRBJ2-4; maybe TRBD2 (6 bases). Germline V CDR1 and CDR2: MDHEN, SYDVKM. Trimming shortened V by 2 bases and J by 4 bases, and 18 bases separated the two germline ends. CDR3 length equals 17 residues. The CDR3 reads CASSLMGLTDLKNIQYF. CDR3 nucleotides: TGTGCCAGCAGTTTAATGGGACTGACTGACCTAAAAAACATTCAGTACTTC.

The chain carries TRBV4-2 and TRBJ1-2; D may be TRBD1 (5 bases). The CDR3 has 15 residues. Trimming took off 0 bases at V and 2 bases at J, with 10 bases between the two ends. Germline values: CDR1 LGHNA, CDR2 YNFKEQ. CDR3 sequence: CASSQDWGGNYGYTF. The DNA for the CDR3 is TGTGCCAGCAGCCAAGATTGGGGCGGCAACTATGGCTACACCTTC.

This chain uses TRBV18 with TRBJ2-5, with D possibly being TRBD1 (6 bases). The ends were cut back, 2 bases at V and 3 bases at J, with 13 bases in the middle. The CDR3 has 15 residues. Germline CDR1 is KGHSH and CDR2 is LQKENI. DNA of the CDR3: TGTGCCAGCTCACCAGACAGGCTCCTTAAAGAGACCCAGTACTTC. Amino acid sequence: CASSPDRLLKETQYF.

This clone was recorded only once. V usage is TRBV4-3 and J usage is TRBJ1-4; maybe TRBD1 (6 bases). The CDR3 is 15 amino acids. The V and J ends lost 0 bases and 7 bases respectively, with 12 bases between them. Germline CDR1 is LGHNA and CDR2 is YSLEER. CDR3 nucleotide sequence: TGCGCCAGCAGCCAAGAAGGACAGCCGACTGAAAAACTGTTTTTT. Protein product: CASSQEGQPTEKLFF.

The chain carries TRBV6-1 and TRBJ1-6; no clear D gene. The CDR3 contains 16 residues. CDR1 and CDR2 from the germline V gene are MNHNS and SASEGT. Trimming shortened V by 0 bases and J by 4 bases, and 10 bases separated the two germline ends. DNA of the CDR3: TGTGCCAGCAGTGAAGCCGGAGTTACTTATAATTCACCCCTCCACTTT. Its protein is CASSEAGVTYNSPLHF.

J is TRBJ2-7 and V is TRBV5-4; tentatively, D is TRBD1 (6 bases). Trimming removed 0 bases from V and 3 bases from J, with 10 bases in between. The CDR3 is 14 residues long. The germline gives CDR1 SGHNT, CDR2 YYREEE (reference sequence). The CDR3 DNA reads TGTGCCAGCAGCTTGGGGCAGGGGTACTACGAGCAGTACTTC. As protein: CASSLGQGYYEQYF.

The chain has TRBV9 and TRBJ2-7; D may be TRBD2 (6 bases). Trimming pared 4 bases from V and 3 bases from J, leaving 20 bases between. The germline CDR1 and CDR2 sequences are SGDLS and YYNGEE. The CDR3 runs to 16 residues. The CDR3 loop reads CASSPGGISPLYEQYF. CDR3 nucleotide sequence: TGTGCCAGCAGCCCCGGAGGGATATCACCTCTCTACGAGCAGTACTTC. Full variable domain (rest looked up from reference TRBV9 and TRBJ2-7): DSGVTQTPKHLITATGQRVTLRCSPRSGDLSVYWYQQSLDQGLQFLIQYYNGEERAKGNILERFSAQQFPDLHSELNLSSLELGDSALYFCASSPGGISPLYEQYFGPGTRLTVT.

DNA for the CDR3: TGTGCCAGCTTGTCAGGGTCCTACGAGCAGTACTTC. Translating gives CASLSGSYEQYF. The chain joins TRBV2 to TRBJ2-7; D is perhaps TRBD1 (5 bases). The germline gives CDR1 SNHLY, CDR2 FYNNEI. Trimming took off 8 bases at V and 1 base at J, with 9 bases between the two ends. CDR3 length: 12 amino acids. Combining the CDR3 with reference TRBV2 and TRBJ2-7 gives the whole variable domain EPEVTQTPSHQVTQMGQEVILRCVPISNHLYFYWYRQILGQKVEFLVSFYNNEISEKSEIFDDQFSVERPDGSNFTLKIRSTKLEDSAMYFCASLSGSYEQYFGPGTRLTVT.